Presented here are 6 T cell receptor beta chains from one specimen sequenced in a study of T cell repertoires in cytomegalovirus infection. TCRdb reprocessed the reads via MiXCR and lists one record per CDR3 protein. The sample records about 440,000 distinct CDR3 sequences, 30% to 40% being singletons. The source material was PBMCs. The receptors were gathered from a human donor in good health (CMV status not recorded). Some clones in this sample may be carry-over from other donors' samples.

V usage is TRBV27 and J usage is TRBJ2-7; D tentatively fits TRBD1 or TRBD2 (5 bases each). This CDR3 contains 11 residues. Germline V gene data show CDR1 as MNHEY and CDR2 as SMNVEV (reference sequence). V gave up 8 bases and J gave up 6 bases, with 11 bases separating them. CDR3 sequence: CASRRGVEQYF. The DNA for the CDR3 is TGTGCCAGCCGACGAGGGGTCGAGCAGTACTTC.

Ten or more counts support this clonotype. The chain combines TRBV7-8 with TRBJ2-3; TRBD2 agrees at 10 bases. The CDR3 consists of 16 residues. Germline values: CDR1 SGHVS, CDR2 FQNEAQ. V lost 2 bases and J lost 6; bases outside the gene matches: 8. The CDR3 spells CASSLQAGGPPDTQYF. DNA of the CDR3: TGTGCCAGCAGCTTACAAGCGGGGGGGCCCCCCGATACGCAGTATTTT.

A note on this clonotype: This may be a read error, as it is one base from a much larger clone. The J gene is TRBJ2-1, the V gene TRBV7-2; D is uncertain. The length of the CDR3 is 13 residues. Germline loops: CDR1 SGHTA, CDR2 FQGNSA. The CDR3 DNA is TGTGTCAGCAGCTTACGGCGGTACAATGAGCAGTTCTTC. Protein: CVSSLRRYNEQFF.

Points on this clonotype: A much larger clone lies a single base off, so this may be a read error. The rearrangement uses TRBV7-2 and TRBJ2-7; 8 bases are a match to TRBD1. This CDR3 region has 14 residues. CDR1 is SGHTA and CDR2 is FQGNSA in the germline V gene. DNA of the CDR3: TGTGCCAGCAGCTCCGACAGGGGCTCCTACGAGCGGTACTTC. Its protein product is CASSSDRGSYERYF. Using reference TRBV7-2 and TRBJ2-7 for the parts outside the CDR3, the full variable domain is GAGVSQSPSNKVTEKGKDVELRCDPISGHTALYWYRQSLGQGLEFLIYFQGNSAPDKSGLPSDRFSAERTGGSVSTLTIQRTQQEDSAVYLCASSSDRGSYERYFGPGTRLTVT.

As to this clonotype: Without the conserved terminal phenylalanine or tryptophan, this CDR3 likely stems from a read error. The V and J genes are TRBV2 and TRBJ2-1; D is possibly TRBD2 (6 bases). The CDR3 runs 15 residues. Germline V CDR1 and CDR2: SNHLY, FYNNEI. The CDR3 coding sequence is TGTGCCCGCAGTGAATCGGGGGTGTCCTACACTGAGCAGTTCCTC. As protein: CARSESGVSYTEQFL.

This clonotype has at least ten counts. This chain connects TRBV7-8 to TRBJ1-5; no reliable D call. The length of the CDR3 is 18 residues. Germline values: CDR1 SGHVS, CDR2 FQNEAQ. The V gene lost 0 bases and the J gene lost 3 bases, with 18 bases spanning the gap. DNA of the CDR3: TGTGCCAGCAGCTTAGCTATCGCAGGCGATCTATTCAATCAGCCCCAGCATTTT. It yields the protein CASSLAIAGDLFNQPQHF.